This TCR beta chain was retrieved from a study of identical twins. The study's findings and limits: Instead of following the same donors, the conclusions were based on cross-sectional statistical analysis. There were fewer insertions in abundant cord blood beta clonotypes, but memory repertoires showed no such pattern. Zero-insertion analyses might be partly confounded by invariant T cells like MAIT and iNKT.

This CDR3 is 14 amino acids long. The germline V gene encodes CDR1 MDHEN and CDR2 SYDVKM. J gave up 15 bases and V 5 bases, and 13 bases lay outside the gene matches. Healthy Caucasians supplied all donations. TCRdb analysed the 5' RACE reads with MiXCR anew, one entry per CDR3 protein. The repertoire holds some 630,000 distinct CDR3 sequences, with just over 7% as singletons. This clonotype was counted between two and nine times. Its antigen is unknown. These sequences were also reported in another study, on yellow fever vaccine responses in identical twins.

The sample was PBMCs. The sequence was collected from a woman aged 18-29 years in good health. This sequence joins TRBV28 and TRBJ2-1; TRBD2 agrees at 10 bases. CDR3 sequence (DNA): TGTGCCAGCAGTCCCGTCGGTAGCGGGGGGAAGGGGTTCTTC. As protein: CASSPVGSGGKGFF.